The source of this TCR beta chain is a study of shared clonotypes between healthy human individuals. Study findings and constraints: Among a few donors, about 5% of naive CD4 clonotypes were found in common.

The CDR3 runs to 21 residues. V lost 2 bases and J lost 7; bases outside the gene matches: 23. In germline, CDR1 is SGHTA, CDR2 FQGTGA. With regard to this clone: Its antigen is unidentified.

The authors distributed each subset's genomic DNA evenly over several immunoSEQ plates. Assay used: immunoSEQ multiplex PCR; TCRdb lists only in-frame clones, some missing. This table holds 300,000 to 400,000 clones, around four fifths found once. The material sequenced was memory CD4+ T cells sorted from blood. The subset denotes: CD45RA-negative fraction. V gene TRBV7-3 combines with J gene TRBJ2-1; 10 nucleotides line up with TRBD2. This TCR was recovered from a man aged 25-45 years in good health. CDR3 sequence reads: CASSLRPRRSWTSGDGNEQFF. The CDR3 DNA reads TGTGCCAGCAGCTTACGGCCGCGGCGTAGTTGGACTAGCGGAGACGGGAATGAGCAGTTCTTC.